This TCR beta chain derives from a study of cytomegalovirus exposure and HLA in healthy donors. Although they were nominally healthy when sampled, donors likely had unrecorded immune exposures. Vbeta (60) and Jbeta (13) primers were used in the PCR. TCRdb's copy holds only in-frame clones and misses some; the assay was immunoSEQ multiplex PCR. The sample holds approximately 120,000 clones, 85% to 90% seen once. The CDR3 has 13 residues. Germline loops: CDR1 MNHEY, CDR2 SVGAGI. Study-wide results and limits: The study found most TCR sequences rare, yet found some public TCRs in many donors. TCR beta chains numbering 150 to 200 were designated cytomegalovirus-associated.

A remark on this clone: Its antigen remains unknown.

The origin of this receptor is a woman in her 30s in good health and CMV-seropositive. This chain links TRBV6-5 with TRBJ2-1; maybe TRBD2 (5 bases). The sample consisted of PBMCs. CDR3 region: CAARGSSYNEQFF. The CDR3 DNA reads TGTGCAGCCCGGGGAAGCTCCTACAATGAGCAGTTCTTC.